There are many counts of the clone carrying this T cell receptor beta chain. The cDNA was generated through 5'RACE incorporating 10-nucleotide random UMIs. One entry per CDR3 protein, called by TCRdb with MiXCR from the 5' RACE reads. The repertoire holds about 49,000 distinct CDR3 sequences, 10% seen once, with roughly 1.5% in the top ten. The sample is drawn from a study of neurological immune-mediated disorders. The CDR3 spans 17 residues. Trimming removed 3 bases from V and 1 base from J, with 15 bases in between. Per germline, CDR1 LGHDT and CDR2 YNNKEL (reference sequence). Time point in this sample: longitudinal time-point 1 (baseline).

The chain combines TRBV3-1 with TRBJ2-2; D perhaps matches TRBD2 (6 bases). The clonotype comes from a woman aged 40-49 years in good health. Sequencing input: PBMCs. In nucleotides, the CDR3 is TGTGCCAGCAGCCACACGGGACTGCCGCAGAACACCGGGGAGCTGTTTTTT. Amino acids: CASSHTGLPQNTGELFF.